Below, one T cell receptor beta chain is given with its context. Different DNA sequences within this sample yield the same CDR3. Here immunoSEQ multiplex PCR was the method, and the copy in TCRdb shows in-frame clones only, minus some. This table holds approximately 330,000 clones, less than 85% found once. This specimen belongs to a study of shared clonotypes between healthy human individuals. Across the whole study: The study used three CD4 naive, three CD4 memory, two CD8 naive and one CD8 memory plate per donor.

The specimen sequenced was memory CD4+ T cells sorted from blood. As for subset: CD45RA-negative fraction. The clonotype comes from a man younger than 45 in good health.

Here the CDR3 DNA reads TGTGCCAGCAGTTTTAACGGTCAGCCCCAGCATTTT. As protein: CASSFNGQPQHF. The chain uses TRBV28 and TRBJ1-5, with D hard to call. Germline loops: CDR1 MDHEN, CDR2 SYDVKM. This CDR3 is 12 amino acids long. The V gene lost 3 bases and the J gene lost 6 bases, with 6 bases spanning the gap.